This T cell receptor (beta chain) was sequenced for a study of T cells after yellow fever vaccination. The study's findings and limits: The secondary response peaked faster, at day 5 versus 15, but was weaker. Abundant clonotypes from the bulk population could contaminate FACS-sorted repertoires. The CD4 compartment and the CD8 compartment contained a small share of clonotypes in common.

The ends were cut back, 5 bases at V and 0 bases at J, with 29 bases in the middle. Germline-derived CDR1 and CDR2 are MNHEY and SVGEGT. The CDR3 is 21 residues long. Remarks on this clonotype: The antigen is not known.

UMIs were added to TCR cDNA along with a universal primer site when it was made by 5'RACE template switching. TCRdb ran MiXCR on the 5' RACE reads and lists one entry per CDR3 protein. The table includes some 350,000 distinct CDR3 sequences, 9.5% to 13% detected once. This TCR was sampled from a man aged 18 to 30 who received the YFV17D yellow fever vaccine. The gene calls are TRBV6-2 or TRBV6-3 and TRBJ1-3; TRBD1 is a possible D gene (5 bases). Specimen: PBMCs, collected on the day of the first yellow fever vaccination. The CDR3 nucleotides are TGTGCCAGCAGTCCCCTCCGCGGGGCAGGGAGACAGACCAGCTCTGGAAACACCATATATTTT. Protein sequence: CASSPLRGAGRQTSSGNTIYF.